This TCR beta chain was sequenced in a study of T cells after yellow fever vaccination. CDR3 size: 13 residues. Trimming removed 0 bases from V and 0 bases from J, with 3 bases in between. The germline V gene encodes CDR1 SGHVS and CDR2 FQNEAQ. TCRdb called the 5' RACE reads again in MiXCR, with one record for every CDR3 protein. The table lists a few hundred thousand distinct CDR3 sequences, 7% to 10% of them singletons. Turning to this clonotype: What it recognizes is unknown.

Study outcomes and limitations: In FACS-sorted repertoires, abundant clonotypes from the bulk population could appear as contaminants. Clones that expanded after primary vaccination mostly reappeared after the booster (just under 98% CD4, about 91% CD8). Secondary responses were weaker yet peaked faster, day 5 versus 15.

The sequence came from a young man who received the YFV17D yellow fever vaccine. Material: PBMCs, obtained more than 40 days after the first yellow fever vaccination. The rearrangement uses TRBV7-8 and TRBJ2-7; the D is unclear. CDR3 sequence reads: CASSLARSYEQYV. CDR3 bases: TGTGCCAGCAGCTTAGCACGCTCCTACGAGCAGTACGTC.